The 20 T cell receptor beta chains reported below all come from one sample, sequenced in a study of OX40 agonist ivuxolimab in advanced cancers. The method was immunoSEQ multiplex PCR; TCRdb's version includes in-frame clones alone and lacks a portion of them. The sample has 55,000 to 70,000 clones, about 82% seen once. The specimen was CD4+ or CD8+ T cells sorted from blood, collected in a trial of the OX40 agonist ivuxolimab. These receptors came from an adult with an advanced solid tumor such as melanoma, head and neck, liver or kidney cancer.

J is TRBJ1-1 and V is TRBV5-1; TRBD1 is a possible D gene (6 bases). The V gene lost 5 bases and the J gene lost 1 base, with 9 bases spanning the gap. Germline V gene lookup returns CDR1 SGHRS and CDR2 YFSETQ. The CDR3 runs 13 residues. In DNA, the CDR3 is TGCGCCAGCAGGTTACAGGGGAACACTGAAGCTTTCTTT. Translated: CASRLQGNTEAFF.

This chain links TRBV6-5 with TRBJ2-7; D is perhaps TRBD2 (5 bases). Between the trimmed V and J ends, which lost 6 bases and 5 bases, there was a span of 11 bases. Germline assignment: CDR1 MNHEY and CDR2 SVGAGI. The CDR3 sequence is 12 residues long. CDR3 nucleotide sequence: TGTGCCAGCAGAACTGGGAGAAACGAGCAGTACTTC. This encodes CASRTGRNEQYF.

This clone was observed a handful of times. The chain uses TRBV27 and TRBJ2-5; D call uncertain. There are 14 residues in the CDR3. The germline V and J ends were trimmed by 7 bases and 7 bases, with 19 bases remaining between them. CDR1 and CDR2 from the germline V gene are MNHEY and SMNVEV (reference sequence). This CDR3 reads CASTLTGRTGTQYF. Written as DNA, the CDR3 is TGTGCCAGCACCCTAACTGGGCGAACTGGGACCCAGTACTTC.

The genes are TRBV19 and TRBJ1-3; D might be TRBD1 (6 bases). The CDR3 contains 15 residues. Germline loops: CDR1 LNHDA, CDR2 SQIVND (reference sequence). V gave up 8 bases and J gave up 0 bases, with 14 bases separating them. CDR3 DNA sequence: TGTGCCAGTCAGATCCGGGACAACTCTGGAAACACCATATATTTT. Its protein product is CASQIRDNSGNTIYF.

The rearrangement links TRBV5-4 to TRBJ1-1; D remains ambiguous. The CDR3 is 14 amino acids. The germline gives CDR1 SGHNT, CDR2 YYREEE (reference sequence). V lost 0 bases and J lost 1, with 7 bases in between. For the CDR3, the DNA is TGTGCCAGCAGCTTGGGGCAGAGGAACACTGAAGCTTTCTTT. This encodes CASSLGQRNTEAFF.

V gene TRBV2 combines with J gene TRBJ2-1; D gene uncertain. The V end was cut by 3 bases, the J end by 4 bases, with 7 bases between. The CDR3 is 13 residues long. Germline V CDR1 and CDR2: SNHLY, FYNNEI. The CDR3 DNA sequence: TGTGCCAGCAGTGACGTCGGTTACAATGAGCAGTTCTTC. Its translation: CASSDVGYNEQFF.

This clone was seen a few times. The rearrangement uses TRBV2 and TRBJ1-4; D is unresolved. CDR3 length: 15 residues. Germline V gene sequence: CDR1 SNHLY, CDR2 FYNNEI. V lost 4 bases to trimming and J lost 0 bases, with 9 bases between them. CDR3 residues: CASSGGLTTNEKLFF. Here the CDR3 DNA reads TGTGCCAGCAGTGGTGGCCTCACAACTAATGAAAAACTGTTTTTT. Full variable domain (missing parts from reference TRBV2 and TRBJ1-4): EPEVTQTPSHQVTQMGQEVILRCVPISNHLYFYWYRQILGQKVEFLVSFYNNEISEKSEIFDDQFSVERPDGSNFTLKIRSTKLEDSAMYFCASSGGLTTNEKLFFGSGTQLSVL.

The chain joins TRBV11-2 to TRBJ2-7; no reliable D call. Germline V gene sequence: CDR1 SGHAT, CDR2 FQNNGV. The CDR3 is 12 amino acids. V lost 3 bases and J 6 bases, leaving 9 bases between the germline ends. In DNA, the CDR3 is TGTGCCAGCAGCTTCGAGTGGGGCGAGCAGTACTTC. As protein: CASSFEWGEQYF.

This clone has a single count. V usage is TRBV9 and J usage is TRBJ2-3; weak D call: TRBD1 (5 bases). Germline V CDR1 and CDR2: SGDLS, YYNGEE. V shed 1 base and J shed 3 bases, with 9 bases lying between them. The CDR3 is made up of 14 amino acids. The CDR3 DNA is TGTGCCAGCAGCGTACAGGGTGATACAGATACGCAGTATTTT. Its protein product is CASSVQGDTDTQYF. The full variable domain, completed using reference TRBV9 and TRBJ2-3, is DSGVTQTPKHLITATGQRVTLRCSPRSGDLSVYWYQQSLDQGLQFLIQYYNGEERAKGNILERFSAQQFPDLHSELNLSSLELGDSALYFCASSVQGDTDTQYFGPGTRLTVL.

A single count supports this clone. V and J are TRBV6-1 and TRBJ2-1; D gene unclear. This CDR3 is 15 amino acids long. Germline CDR1 and CDR2: MNHNS and SASEGT. Trimming left V 3 bases short and J 5 bases short, with 14 bases between. This CDR3 reads CASSERLGMDNEQFF. The CDR3, as DNA: TGTGCCAGCAGTGAGAGGTTAGGTATGGACAATGAGCAGTTCTTC.

V usage is TRBV18 and J usage is TRBJ2-5, with 10 positions matching TRBD1. Trimming took 4 bases from V and 4 from J; bases not matched to a gene: 9. This CDR3 is 16 amino acids long. CDR1 is KGHSH, CDR2 LQKENI, per germline. In nucleotides, the CDR3 is TGTGCCAGCTCACGAAAAGGGGACAGGGGTGGAGAGACCCAGTACTTC. It codes for CASSRKGDRGGETQYF.

The CDR3 DNA reads TGTGCCAGTTCAGGGGGTACCTACTCGGATACGCAGTATTTT. Translation: CASSGGTYSDTQYF. The chain recombines TRBV2 with TRBJ2-3, with 7 bases fitting TRBD1. The germline gives CDR1 SNHLY, CDR2 FYNNEI. The CDR3 consists of 14 residues. With 9 bases clipped from V and 6 bases from J, the junction kept 12 bases outside the gene matches.

This clone is medium-sized (0.01 to 0.1%) within its sample. This chain links TRBV28 with TRBJ1-2; perhaps TRBD1 as D (5 bases). V was trimmed by 2 bases and J by 6 bases, leaving 13 bases between them. This CDR3 has 14 residues. Looked up from germline, CDR1 is MDHEN and CDR2 is SYDVKM. CDR3 coding DNA: TGTGCCAGCAGTTTAGAGGGGCCCCAGGATGGCTACACCTTC. Protein: CASSLEGPQDGYTF.

This clone was observed a single time. The rearrangement joins TRBV15 to TRBJ1-5, with TRBD1 matching 7 bases. The germline V gene has CDR1 LNHNV and CDR2 YYDKDF (reference sequence). V lost 3 bases to trimming and J lost 5 bases; unmatched junction nucleotides: 7. There are 15 residues in the CDR3. This CDR3 reads CATSRREGGDQPQHF. The CDR3 nucleotides read TGTGCCACCAGCAGGAGGGAAGGGGGCGATCAGCCCCAGCATTTT.

CDR3 amino acids: CASSLSAAGYTF. As DNA, the CDR3 is TGTGCCAGCAGCTTATCGGCCGCGGGCTACACCTTC. The chain carries TRBV5-4 and TRBJ1-2; D is undetermined. The CDR3 runs to 12 residues. V gave up 2 bases and J gave up 8 bases, with 10 bases separating them. Per the germline V gene, CDR1 is SGHNT and CDR2 is YYREEE (reference sequence).

The chain joins TRBV5-4 to TRBJ2-2; D is possibly TRBD2 (5 bases). The germline V gene encodes CDR1 SGHNT and CDR2 YYREEE (reference sequence). The length of the CDR3 is 15 residues. Trimming took off 0 bases at V and 2 bases at J, with 8 bases between the two ends. The CDR3 coding sequence is TGTGCCAGCAGCTTGGGCGGGCGTAACACCGGGGAGCTGTTTTTT. It yields the protein CASSLGGRNTGELFF.

This chain connects TRBV5-1 to TRBJ1-5; no clear D gene. In germline, CDR1 is SGHRS, CDR2 YFSETQ. The CDR3 covers 16 residues. Trimming took off 0 bases at V and 0 bases at J, with 10 bases between the two ends. The CDR3 sequence: CASSLGLQHSNQPQHF. The CDR3 DNA reads as TGCGCCAGCAGCTTGGGACTCCAGCATAGCAATCAGCCCCAGCATTTT.

The chain has TRBV11-2 and TRBJ1-3, with a weak D call TRBD1 (6 bases). This CDR3 contains 17 residues. Trimming shortened V by 2 bases and J by 2 bases, and 16 bases separated the two germline ends. Germline CDR1 reads SGHAT; CDR2 reads FQNNGV. CDR3 in DNA: TGTGCCAGCAGCTTATATGGGATAGGGGGGGCTGGAAACACCATATATTTT. This sequence encodes CASSLYGIGGAGNTIYF.

This chain uses TRBV7-3 with TRBJ2-6, with unresolved D. The V and J ends lost 6 bases and 0 bases respectively, with 9 bases between them. Germline V CDR1 and CDR2: SGHTA, FQGTGA. There are 15 residues in the CDR3. In DNA, the CDR3 is TGTGCCAGCAGACAGTACCCCTCTGGGGCCAACGTCCTGACTTTC. Translation gives CASRQYPSGANVLTF. Combining the CDR3 with reference TRBV7-3 and TRBJ2-6 gives the whole variable domain GAGVSQTPSNKVTEKGKYVELRCDPISGHTALYWYRQSLGQGPEFLIYFQGTGAADDSGLPNDRFFAVRPEGSVSTLKIQRTERGDSAVYLCASRQYPSGANVLTFGAGSRLTVL.

The rearrangement uses TRBV5-1 and TRBJ1-5, with a weak D call TRBD1 (6 bases). The V and J ends lost 0 bases and 5 bases respectively, with 9 bases between them. The CDR3 runs 14 residues. In germline, CDR1 is SGHRS, CDR2 YFSETQ. CDR3 protein: CASSLVGGDQPQHF. For the CDR3, the DNA is TGCGCCAGCAGCTTGGTAGGGGGGGATCAGCCCCAGCATTTT.